The 15 T cell receptor beta chains below all came from one sample that was sequenced in a study of Ad26.COV2.S vaccination and SARS-CoV-2 variants. Treatment denoted: over 15 received Ad26.COV2.S at low or high dose, single or two shots; about 5 received placebo; per-sample allocation not given. Sampling took place 63 days after the first vaccine or placebo injection. Using immunoSEQ multiplex PCR, the repertoire was profiled, and TCRdb retains in-frame clones only, with some absent. Of about 350,000 clones in the sample, about 88% are singletons; the top ten hold over 8.5%. The material was peripheral blood, obtained in a trial of Ad26.COV2.S vaccine versus placebo. The receptors derive from a person aged 18-60 years who received the Ad26.COV2.S COVID-19 vaccine or a placebo.

The table lists this clone with a count of one. V and J are TRBV7-2 and TRBJ2-3; D is unresolved. CDR1 is SGHTA and CDR2 is FQGNSA in the germline V gene. The V gene lost 5 bases and the J gene lost 6 bases, with 6 bases spanning the gap. The CDR3 loop spans 11 amino acids. CDR3 in amino acids: CASSLRDTQYF. CDR3 DNA sequence: TGTGCCAGCAGCCTCAGGGATACGCAGTATTTT.

The V call is TRBV20-1, the J call TRBJ2-7; maybe TRBD2 (6 bases). Germline CDR1 reads DFQATT; CDR2 reads SNEGSKA (reference sequence). Trimming removed 3 bases at V and 3 bases at J, with 18 bases between. The CDR3 runs to 15 residues. The CDR3 reads CSASPISGSIYEQYF. The CDR3 bases are TGCAGTGCTAGTCCTATTAGCGGATCAATCTACGAGCAGTACTTC.

This chain connects TRBV29-1 to TRBJ2-1; D is perhaps TRBD2 (6 bases). Germline V gene lookup returns CDR1 SQVTM and CDR2 ANQGSEA. The CDR3 runs to 15 residues. Trimming stripped 4 bases from V and 1 base from J, with 14 bases between. CDR3 protein: CSVAQLASSYNEQFF. The CDR3 nucleotides are TGCAGCGTTGCCCAGCTAGCGTCATCCTACAATGAGCAGTTCTTC.

The V and J genes are TRBV18 and TRBJ2-7; 8 nucleotides align to TRBD2. CDR1 is KGHSH, CDR2 LQKENI, per germline. The CDR3 consists of 13 residues. V was clipped by 3 bases and J by 5 bases; unmatched bases: 3. CDR3 sequence: CASSPGLGDEQYF. CDR3 in DNA: TGTGCCAGCTCACCGGGACTAGGTGACGAGCAGTACTTC.

CDR3 amino acids: CASSLAGEYQETQYF. CDR3 sequence (DNA): TGTGCCAGCAGCTTAGCGGGGGAATACCAAGAGACCCAGTACTTC. The chain links TRBV7-9 to TRBJ2-5, with D perhaps matching TRBD1 or TRBD2 (5 bases each). The germline CDR1 and CDR2 sequences are SEHNR and FQNEAQ (reference sequence). The CDR3 consists of 15 residues. V gave up 0 bases and J gave up 0 bases, with 8 bases separating them.

This clone was counted only a few times. The germline gene is not matched at one end of the junction; a read error may be the cause. CDR3 bases: TGTGCCAGCAGCCAGGACAGGGATCAACCCCAGCATTTT. Translating gives CASSQDRDQPQHF. The chain uses TRBV5-8 and TRBJ1-5; 8 nucleotides match TRBD1. The CDR3 consists of 13 residues. From germline, CDR1 is SGHTS and CDR2 YDEGEE.

The chain combines TRBV4-2 with TRBJ1-6; no clear D gene. The CDR3 length is 18 residues. Trimming stripped 3 bases from V and 3 bases from J, with 18 bases between. Germline CDR1 LGHNA, CDR2 YNFKEQ. The CDR3 DNA reads TGTGCCAGCAGCCAGGCTACCGGTCCGGGTCTCTATAATTCACCCCTCCACTTT. This encodes CASSQATGPGLYNSPLHF.

This clone was observed at least ten times. This chain uses TRBV10-1 with TRBJ2-1; D is perhaps TRBD1 (5 bases). The length of the CDR3 is 18 residues. Germline loops: CDR1 WNHNN, CDR2 SYGVQD (reference sequence). Trimming shortened V by 0 bases and J by 0 bases, and 15 bases separated the two germline ends. As DNA, the CDR3 is TGCGCCAGCAGTGAGTCGGGGTTGACAGCTAGCTCCTACAATGAGCAGTTCTTC. Protein product: CASSESGLTASSYNEQFF.

The sample holds one count of this clone. Other nucleotide sequences from this sample produce the same CDR3. The V and J genes are TRBV19 and TRBJ1-6, with D perhaps TRBD1 (5 bases). The germline V and J ends were trimmed by 1 base and 10 bases, with 11 bases remaining between them. Germline V CDR1 and CDR2: LNHDA, SQIVND (reference sequence). This CDR3 has 14 amino acids. The CDR3 is CASSIGQGGSPLHF. CDR3 DNA sequence: TGTGCCAGTAGTATAGGTCAGGGTGGCTCACCCCTCCACTTT.

As regards this clone: Other DNA sequences in this specimen translate into the identical CDR3. J is TRBJ1-4 and V is TRBV7-9; D not certain. The germline gives CDR1 SEHNR, CDR2 FQNEAQ (reference sequence). The CDR3 is 14 residues long. Trimming removed 4 bases at V and 0 bases at J, with 6 bases between. The CDR3 loop is CASSSSATNEKLFF. Written as DNA, the CDR3 is TGTGCCAGCAGCTCCAGTGCAACTAATGAAAAACTGTTTTTT.

This sequence joins TRBV7-9 and TRBJ2-2, with D tentatively TRBD1 (5 bases). This CDR3 has 14 amino acids. Trimming cost V 5 bases and J 7 bases, with 14 bases left between them. Germline V gives CDR1 SEHNR, CDR2 FQNEAQ (reference sequence). The CDR3 region is CASSRAGLGGELFF. The CDR3 nucleotides are TGTGCCAGCAGCCGGGCAGGGCTTGGCGGGGAGCTGTTTTTT.

V usage is TRBV7-8 and J usage is TRBJ1-5; D is perhaps TRBD1 (6 bases). The germline V gene encodes CDR1 SGHVS and CDR2 FQNEAQ. There are 19 residues in the CDR3. Trimming stripped 2 bases from V and 0 bases from J, with 20 bases between. This chain's CDR3 is CASSLSWYIGGYSNQPQHF. The DNA for the CDR3 is TGTGCCAGCAGCTTAAGTTGGTACATAGGGGGTTATAGCAATCAGCCCCAGCATTTT.

V gene TRBV7-6 combines with J gene TRBJ2-1; D call uncertain. The CDR3 is made up of 15 amino acids. The germline V gene encodes CDR1 SGHVS and CDR2 FNYEAQ. Trimming took 0 bases from V and 8 from J, leaving 14 bases between them. CDR3: CASSLAPQMGDEQFF. CDR3 sequence (DNA): TGTGCCAGCAGCTTAGCCCCTCAGATGGGCGATGAGCAGTTCTTC.

This clone showed up just once. J is TRBJ2-7 and V is TRBV14; no definite D call. Trimming removed 6 bases from V and 9 bases from J, with 6 bases in between. The germline CDR1 and CDR2 sequences are SGHDN and FVKESK. The CDR3 consists of 9 residues. This CDR3 is CASRYPQYF. CDR3 sequence (DNA): TGTGCCAGCAGATACCCGCAGTACTTC. Full variable domain (rest looked up from reference TRBV14 and TRBJ2-7): EAGVTQFPSHSVIEKGQTVTLRCDPISGHDNLYWYRRVMGKEIKFLLHFVKESKQDESGMPNNRFLAERTGGTYSTLKVQPAELEDSGVYFCASRYPQYFGPGTRLTVT.

CDR3 DNA: TGTGCCAGTAGTGGGCTACTTAGCACAGATACGCAGTATTTT. It codes for CASSGLLSTDTQYF. The chain has TRBV19 and TRBJ2-3; D ambiguous. Deletions cut 5 bases from V and 0 bases from J, with 9 bases between. From germline, CDR1 is LNHDA and CDR2 SQIVND (reference sequence). CDR3 length: 14 residues.